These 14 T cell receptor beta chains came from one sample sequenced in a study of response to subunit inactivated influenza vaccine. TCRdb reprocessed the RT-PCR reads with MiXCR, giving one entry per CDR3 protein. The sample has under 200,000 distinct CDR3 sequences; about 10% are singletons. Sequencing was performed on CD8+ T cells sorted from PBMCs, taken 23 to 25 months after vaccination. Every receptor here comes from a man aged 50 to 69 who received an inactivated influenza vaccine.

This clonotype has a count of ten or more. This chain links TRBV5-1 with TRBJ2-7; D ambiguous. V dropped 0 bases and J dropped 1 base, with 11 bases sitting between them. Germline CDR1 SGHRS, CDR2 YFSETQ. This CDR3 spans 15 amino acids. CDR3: CASSLETGSSYEQYF. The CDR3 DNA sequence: TGCGCCAGCAGCTTGGAGACGGGTAGTTCCTACGAGCAGTACTTC. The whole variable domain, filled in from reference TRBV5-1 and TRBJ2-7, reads KAGVTQTPRYLIKTRGQQVTLSCSPISGHRSVSWYQQTPGQGLQFLFEYFSETQRNKGNFPGRFSGRQFSNSRSEMNVSTLELGDSALYLCASSLETGSSYEQYFGPGTRLTVT.

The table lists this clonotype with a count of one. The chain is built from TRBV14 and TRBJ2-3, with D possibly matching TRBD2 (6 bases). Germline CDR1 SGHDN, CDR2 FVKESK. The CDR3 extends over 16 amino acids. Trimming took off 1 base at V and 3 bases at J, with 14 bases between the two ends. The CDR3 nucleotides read TGTGCCAGCAGCCAAGTGGAGGGGAGTTGGACAGATACGCAGTATTTT. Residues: CASSQVEGSWTDTQYF.

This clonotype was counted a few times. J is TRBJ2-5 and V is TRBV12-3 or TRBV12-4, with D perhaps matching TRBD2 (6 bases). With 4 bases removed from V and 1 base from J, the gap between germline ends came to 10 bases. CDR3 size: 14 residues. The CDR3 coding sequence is TGTGCCAGCAGTTCTGTGGGGGGCCAAGAGACCCAGTACTTC. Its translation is CASSSVGGQETQYF.

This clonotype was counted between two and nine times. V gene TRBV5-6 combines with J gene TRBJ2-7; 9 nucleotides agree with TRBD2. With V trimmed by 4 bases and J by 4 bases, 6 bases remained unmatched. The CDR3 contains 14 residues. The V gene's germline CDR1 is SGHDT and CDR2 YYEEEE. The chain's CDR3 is CASSTGLAMYEQYF. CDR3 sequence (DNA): TGTGCCAGCAGCACGGGACTAGCCATGTACGAGCAGTACTTC.

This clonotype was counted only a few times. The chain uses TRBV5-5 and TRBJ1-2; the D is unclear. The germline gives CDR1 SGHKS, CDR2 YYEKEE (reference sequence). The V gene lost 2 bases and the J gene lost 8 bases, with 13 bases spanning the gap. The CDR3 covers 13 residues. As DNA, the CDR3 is TGTGCCAGCAGCTTCGTGGGCCCTAGCGGCTACACCTTC. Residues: CASSFVGPSGYTF.

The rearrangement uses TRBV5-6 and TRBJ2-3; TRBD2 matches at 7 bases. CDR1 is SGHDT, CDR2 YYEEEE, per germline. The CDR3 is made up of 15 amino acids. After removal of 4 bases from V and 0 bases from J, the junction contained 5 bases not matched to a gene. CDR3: CASSTSETSTDTQYF. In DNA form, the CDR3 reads TGTGCCAGCAGCACTAGCGAAACTAGCACAGATACGCAGTATTTT.

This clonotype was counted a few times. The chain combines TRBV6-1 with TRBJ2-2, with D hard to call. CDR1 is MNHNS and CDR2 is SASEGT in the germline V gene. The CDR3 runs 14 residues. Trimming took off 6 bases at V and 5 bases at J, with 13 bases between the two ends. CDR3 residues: CASRLTRLTGELFF. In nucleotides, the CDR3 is TGTGCCAGCAGACTTACCCGTTTGACCGGGGAGCTGTTTTTT.

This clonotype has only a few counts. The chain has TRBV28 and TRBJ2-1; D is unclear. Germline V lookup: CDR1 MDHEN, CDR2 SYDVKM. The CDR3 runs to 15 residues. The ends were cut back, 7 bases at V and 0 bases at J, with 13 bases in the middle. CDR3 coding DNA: TGTGCCAGCACTAAGGATCCTAGCTCCTACAATGAGCAGTTCTTC. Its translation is CASTKDPSSYNEQFF.

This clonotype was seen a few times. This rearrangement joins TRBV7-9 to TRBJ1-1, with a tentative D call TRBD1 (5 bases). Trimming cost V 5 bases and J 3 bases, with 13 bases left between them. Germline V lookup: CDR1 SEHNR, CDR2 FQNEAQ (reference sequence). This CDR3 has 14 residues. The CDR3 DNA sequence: TGTGCCAGCAGCGGGACCGGGGCCTACACTGAAGCTTTCTTT. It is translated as CASSGTGAYTEAFF.

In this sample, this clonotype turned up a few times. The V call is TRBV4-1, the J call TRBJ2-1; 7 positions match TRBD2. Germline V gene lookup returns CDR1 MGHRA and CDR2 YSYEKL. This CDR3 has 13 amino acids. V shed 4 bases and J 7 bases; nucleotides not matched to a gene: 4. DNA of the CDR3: TGCGCCAGCAGCCCATGGCGGGAGAATGAGCAGTTCTTC. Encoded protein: CASSPWRENEQFF.

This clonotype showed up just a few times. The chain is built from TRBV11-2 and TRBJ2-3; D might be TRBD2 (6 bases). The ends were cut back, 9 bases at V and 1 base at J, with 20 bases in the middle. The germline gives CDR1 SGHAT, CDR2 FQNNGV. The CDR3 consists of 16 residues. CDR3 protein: CASQLALSVGTDTQYF. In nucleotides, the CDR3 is TGTGCCAGTCAACTAGCCCTGTCCGTCGGCACAGATACGCAGTATTTT.

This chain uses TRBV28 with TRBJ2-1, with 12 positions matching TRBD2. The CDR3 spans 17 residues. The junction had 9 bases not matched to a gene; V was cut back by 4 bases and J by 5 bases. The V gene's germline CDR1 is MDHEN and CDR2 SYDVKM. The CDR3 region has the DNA TGTGCCAGCAGTTCTAGGGCTAGCGGGAGGGCTCACAATGAGCAGTTCTTC. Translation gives CASSSRASGRAHNEQFF.

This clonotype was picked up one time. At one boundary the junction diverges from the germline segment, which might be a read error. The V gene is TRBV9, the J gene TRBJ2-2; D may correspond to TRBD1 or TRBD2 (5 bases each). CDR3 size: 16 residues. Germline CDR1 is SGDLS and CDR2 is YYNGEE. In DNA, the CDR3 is TGTGCCAGCAGCGGGCGCCGGGGTGGACACACCTGGGAGCTGTTTTTT. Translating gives CASSGRRGGHTWELFF.

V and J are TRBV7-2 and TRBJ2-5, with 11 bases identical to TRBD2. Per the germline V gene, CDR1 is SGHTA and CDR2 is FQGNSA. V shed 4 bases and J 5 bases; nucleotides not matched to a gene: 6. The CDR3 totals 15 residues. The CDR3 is CASSWSGTSGETQYF. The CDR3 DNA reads TGTGCCAGCAGCTGGTCCGGGACTAGCGGCGAGACCCAGTACTTC.